This T cell receptor beta chain was identified during a study of Ad26.COV2.S vaccination and SARS-CoV-2 variants. Sequencing was performed with immunoSEQ multiplex PCR; in TCRdb, only in-frame clones are kept and a portion is missing. The sample has 200,000 to 300,000 clones, around 89% seen once; the top ten hold approximately 12%. V shed 5 bases and J shed 4 bases, with 6 bases lying between them. The CDR3 runs to 12 residues. CDR1 is LNHDA and CDR2 is SQIVND in the germline V gene (reference sequence). The sample's treatment: roughly 19 received Ad26.COV2.S at low or high dose, single or two shots; about 5 received placebo; per-sample allocation not given. Sampling was performed 63 days after the first vaccine or placebo injection. An 18-55-year-old adult in Boston served as donor.

This sequence was found in a person aged 18 to 59 who received the Ad26.COV2.S COVID-19 vaccine or a placebo. The source was peripheral blood, collected in a trial of Ad26.COV2.S vaccine versus placebo. The chain is built from TRBV19 and TRBJ1-5, with D uncertain. The CDR3 sequence: CASSGQNQPQHF. The CDR3 nucleotides read TGTGCCAGTAGTGGCCAAAATCAGCCCCAGCATTTT.